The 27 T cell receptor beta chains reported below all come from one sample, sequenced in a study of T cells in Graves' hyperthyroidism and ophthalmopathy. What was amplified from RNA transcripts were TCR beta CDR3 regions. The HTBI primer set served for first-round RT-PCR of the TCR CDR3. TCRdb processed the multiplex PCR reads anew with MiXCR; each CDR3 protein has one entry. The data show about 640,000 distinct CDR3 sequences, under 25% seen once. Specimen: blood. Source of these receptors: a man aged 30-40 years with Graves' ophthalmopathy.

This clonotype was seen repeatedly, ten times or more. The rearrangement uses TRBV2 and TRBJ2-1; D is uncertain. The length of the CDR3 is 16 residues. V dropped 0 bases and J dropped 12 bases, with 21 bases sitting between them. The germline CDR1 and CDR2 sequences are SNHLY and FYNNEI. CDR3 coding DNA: TGTGCCAGCAGTGAAGCTGGCGCGGACCGTTATATTGTGCAGTTCTTC. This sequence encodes CASSEAGADRYIVQFF.

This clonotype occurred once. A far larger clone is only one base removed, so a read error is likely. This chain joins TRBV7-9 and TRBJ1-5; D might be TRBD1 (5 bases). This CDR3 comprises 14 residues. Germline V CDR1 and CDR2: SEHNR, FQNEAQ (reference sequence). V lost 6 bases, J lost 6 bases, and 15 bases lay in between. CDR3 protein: CASSPEGRGQPQHF. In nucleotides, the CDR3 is TGTGCCAGCAGTCCAGAGGGAAGGGGTCAGCCCCAGCATTTT.

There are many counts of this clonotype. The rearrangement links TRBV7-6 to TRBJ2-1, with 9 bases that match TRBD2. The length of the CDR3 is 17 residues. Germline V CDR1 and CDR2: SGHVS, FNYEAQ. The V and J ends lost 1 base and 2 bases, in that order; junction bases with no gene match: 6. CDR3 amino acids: CASSLGASGAPYNEQFF. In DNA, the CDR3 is TGTGCCAGCAGCTTAGGGGCTAGCGGGGCCCCCTACAATGAGCAGTTCTTC.

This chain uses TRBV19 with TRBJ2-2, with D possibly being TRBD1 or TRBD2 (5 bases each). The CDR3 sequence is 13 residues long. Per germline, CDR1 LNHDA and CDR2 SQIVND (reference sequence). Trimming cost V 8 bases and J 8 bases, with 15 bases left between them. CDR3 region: CASGDGFAGELFF. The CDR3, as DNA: TGTGCCAGTGGGGACGGCTTCGCAGGGGAGCTGTTTTTT.

CDR3 loop: CSAITGLAGSYEQYF. The CDR3 DNA reads as TGCAGTGCTATAACGGGCCTGGCGGGCTCCTACGAGCAGTACTTC. V usage is TRBV20-1 and J usage is TRBJ2-7; TRBD2 might be the D (5 bases). This CDR3 spans 15 amino acids. CDR1 and CDR2 from the germline V gene are DFQATT and SNEGSKA (reference sequence). The V and J ends lost 4 bases and 0 bases respectively, with 16 bases between them.

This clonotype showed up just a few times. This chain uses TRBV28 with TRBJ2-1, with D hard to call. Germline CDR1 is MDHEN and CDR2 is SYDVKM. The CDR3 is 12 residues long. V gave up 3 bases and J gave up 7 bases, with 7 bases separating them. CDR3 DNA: TGTGCCAGCAGTTTGAGGTCAAATGAGCAGTTCTTC. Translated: CASSLRSNEQFF.

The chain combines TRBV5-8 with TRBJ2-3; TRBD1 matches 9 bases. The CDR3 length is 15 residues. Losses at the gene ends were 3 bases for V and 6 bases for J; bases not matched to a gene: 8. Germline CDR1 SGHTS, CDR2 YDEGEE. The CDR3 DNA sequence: TGTGCCAGCAGCTCCGGGACAGGGCCTCGCGATACGCAGTATTTT. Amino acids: CASSSGTGPRDTQYF.

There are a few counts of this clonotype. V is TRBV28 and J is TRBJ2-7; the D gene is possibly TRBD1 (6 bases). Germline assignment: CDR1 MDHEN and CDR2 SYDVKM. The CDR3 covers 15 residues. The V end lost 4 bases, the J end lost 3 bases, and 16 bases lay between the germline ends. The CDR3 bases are TGTGCCAGCAGTTCCTCACCCCCGGGACACTACGAGCAGTACTTC. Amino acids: CASSSSPPGHYEQYF.

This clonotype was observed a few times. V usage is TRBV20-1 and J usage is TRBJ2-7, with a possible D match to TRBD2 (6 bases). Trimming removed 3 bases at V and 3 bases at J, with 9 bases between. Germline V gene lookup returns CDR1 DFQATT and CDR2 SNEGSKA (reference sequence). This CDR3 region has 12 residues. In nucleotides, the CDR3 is TGCAGTGCTAGCGGGCGGGACTACGAGCAGTACTTC. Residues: CSASGRDYEQYF.

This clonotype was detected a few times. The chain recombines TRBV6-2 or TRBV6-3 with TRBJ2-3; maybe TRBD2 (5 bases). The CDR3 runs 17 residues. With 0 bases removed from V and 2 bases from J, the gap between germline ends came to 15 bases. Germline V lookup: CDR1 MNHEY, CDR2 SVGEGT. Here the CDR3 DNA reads TGTGCCAGCAGTTACTCGGCTAGCAGTCCGTTCACAGATACGCAGTATTTT. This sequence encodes CASSYSASSPFTDTQYF.

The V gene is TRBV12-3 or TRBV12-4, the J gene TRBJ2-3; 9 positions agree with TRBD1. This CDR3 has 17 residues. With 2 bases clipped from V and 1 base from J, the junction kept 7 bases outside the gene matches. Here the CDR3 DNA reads TGTGCCAGCAGTTTACGGACAGGGGAGGTTGGCACAGATACGCAGTATTTT. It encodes CASSLRTGEVGTDTQYF.

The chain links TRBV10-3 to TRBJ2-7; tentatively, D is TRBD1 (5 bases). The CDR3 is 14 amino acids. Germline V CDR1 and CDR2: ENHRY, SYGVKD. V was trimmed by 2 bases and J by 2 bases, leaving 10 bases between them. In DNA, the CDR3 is TGTGCCATCAGTGAGAGGGGTATGACCTACGAGCAGTACTTC. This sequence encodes CAISERGMTYEQYF.

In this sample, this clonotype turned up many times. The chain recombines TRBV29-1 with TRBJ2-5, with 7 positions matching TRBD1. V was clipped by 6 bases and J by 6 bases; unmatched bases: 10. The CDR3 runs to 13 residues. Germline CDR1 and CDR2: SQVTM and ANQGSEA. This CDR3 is CSVATGAGKTQYF. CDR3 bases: TGCAGCGTCGCAACAGGGGCCGGAAAGACCCAGTACTTC.

The CDR3 region is CASSQMLANTGELFF. The CDR3 DNA reads as TGTGCCAGCAGCCAGATGCTAGCGAACACCGGGGAGCTGTTTTTT. The chain joins TRBV3-1 to TRBJ2-2, with D unclear. The CDR3 extends over 15 amino acids. The germline V gene encodes CDR1 LGHDT and CDR2 YNNKEL (reference sequence). Trimming stripped 3 bases from V and 0 bases from J, with 8 bases between.

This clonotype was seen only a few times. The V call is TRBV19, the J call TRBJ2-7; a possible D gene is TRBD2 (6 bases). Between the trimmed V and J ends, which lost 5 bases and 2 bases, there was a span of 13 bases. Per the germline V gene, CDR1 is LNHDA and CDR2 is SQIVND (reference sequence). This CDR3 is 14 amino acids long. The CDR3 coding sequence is TGTGCCAGTAGTCTTCGTAGCGGTACCTACGAGCAGTACTTC. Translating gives CASSLRSGTYEQYF.

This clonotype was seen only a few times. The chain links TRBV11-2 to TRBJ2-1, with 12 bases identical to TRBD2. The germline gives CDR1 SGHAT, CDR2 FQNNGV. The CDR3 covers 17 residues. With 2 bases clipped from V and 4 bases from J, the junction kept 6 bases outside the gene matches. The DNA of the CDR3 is TGTGCCAGCAGCTTAAGGACTAGCGGGGTTCCATACAATGAGCAGTTCTTC. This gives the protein CASSLRTSGVPYNEQFF.

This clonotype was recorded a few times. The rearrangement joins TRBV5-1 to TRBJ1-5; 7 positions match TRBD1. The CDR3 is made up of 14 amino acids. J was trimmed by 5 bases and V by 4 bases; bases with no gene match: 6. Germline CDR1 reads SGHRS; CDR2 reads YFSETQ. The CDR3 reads CASSAGGTDQPQHF. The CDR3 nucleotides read TGCGCCAGCAGCGCAGGCGGGACAGATCAGCCCCAGCATTTT.

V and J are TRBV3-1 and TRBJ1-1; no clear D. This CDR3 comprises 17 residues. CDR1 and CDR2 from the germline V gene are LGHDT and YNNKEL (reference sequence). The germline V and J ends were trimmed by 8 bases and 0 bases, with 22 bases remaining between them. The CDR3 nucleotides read TGTGCCAGCTCGGGGTCGATACACCTCAGAGTGAACACTGAAGCTTTCTTT. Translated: CASSGSIHLRVNTEAFF.

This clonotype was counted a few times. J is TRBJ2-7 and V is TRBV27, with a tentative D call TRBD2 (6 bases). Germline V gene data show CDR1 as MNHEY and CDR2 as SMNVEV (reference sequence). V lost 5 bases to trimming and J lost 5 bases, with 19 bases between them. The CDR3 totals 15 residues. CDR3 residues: CASSPGTFTVNEQYF. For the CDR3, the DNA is TGTGCCAGCAGTCCGGGGACTTTCACCGTAAACGAGCAGTACTTC.

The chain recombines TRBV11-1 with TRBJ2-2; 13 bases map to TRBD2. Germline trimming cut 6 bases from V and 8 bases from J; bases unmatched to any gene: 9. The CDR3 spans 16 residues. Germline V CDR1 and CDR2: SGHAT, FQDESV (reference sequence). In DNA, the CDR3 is TGTGCCAGCAGATCCGGGACTAGCGGGGTTCTGGGGGAGCTGTTTTTT. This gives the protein CASRSGTSGVLGELFF.

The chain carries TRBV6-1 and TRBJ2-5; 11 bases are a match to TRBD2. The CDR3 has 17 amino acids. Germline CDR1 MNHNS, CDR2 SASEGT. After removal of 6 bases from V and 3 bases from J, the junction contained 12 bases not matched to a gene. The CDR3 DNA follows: TGTGCCAGCAGCGGGCGACTAGCGGGAAGTAGCAAAGAGACCCAGTACTTC. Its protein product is CASSGRLAGSSKETQYF.

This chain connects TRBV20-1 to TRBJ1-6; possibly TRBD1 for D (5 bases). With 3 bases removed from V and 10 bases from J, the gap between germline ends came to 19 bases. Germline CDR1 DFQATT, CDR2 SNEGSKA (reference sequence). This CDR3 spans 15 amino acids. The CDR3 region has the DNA TGCAGTGCTAGGGGAGGCAGGGTAAATCGGTCACCCCTCCACTTT. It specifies CSARGGRVNRSPLHF.

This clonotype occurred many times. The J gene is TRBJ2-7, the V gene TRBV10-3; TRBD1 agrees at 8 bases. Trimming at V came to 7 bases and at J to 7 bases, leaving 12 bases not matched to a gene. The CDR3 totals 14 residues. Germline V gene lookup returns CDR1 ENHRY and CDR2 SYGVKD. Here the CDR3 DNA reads TGTGCCATCAAGGCAGGACAGGGACCTGAAGAGCAGTACTTC. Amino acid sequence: CAIKAGQGPEEQYF.

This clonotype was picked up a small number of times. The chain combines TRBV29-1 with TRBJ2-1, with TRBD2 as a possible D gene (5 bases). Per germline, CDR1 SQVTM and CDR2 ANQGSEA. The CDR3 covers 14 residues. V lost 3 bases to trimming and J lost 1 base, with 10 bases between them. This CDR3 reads CSVDPGNSYNEQFF. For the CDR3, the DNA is TGCAGCGTTGATCCCGGGAATTCCTACAATGAGCAGTTCTTC.

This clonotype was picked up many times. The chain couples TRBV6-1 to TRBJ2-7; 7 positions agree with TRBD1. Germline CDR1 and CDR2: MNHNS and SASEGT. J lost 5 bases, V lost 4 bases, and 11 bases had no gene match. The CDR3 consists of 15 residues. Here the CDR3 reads CASSVLTGEMNEQYF. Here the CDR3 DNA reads TGTGCCAGCAGTGTTCTAACAGGGGAGATGAACGAGCAGTACTTC.

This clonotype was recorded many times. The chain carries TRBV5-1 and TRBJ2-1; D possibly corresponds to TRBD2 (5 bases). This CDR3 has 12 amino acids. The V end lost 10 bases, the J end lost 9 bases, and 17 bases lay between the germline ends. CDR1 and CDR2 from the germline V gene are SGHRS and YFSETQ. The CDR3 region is CASSFRAGEQFF. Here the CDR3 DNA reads TGCGCCTCCTCCTTCCGCGCGGGTGAGCAGTTCTTC.

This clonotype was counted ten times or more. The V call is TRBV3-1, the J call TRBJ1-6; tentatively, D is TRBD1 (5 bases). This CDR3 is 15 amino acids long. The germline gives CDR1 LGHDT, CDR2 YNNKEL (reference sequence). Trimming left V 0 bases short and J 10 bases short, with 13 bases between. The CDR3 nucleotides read TGTGCCAGCAGCCAAGAGCAGGGATTACGATCACCCCTCCACTTT. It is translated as CASSQEQGLRSPLHF.